The entry below gives a single TCR beta chain sequence along with its context. TCRdb's copy holds only in-frame clones and misses some; the assay was immunoSEQ multiplex PCR. Of fewer than 55,000 clones in the sample, roughly 78% were seen once. As to time point: cycle 4 day 1 (C4D1), after 5 to 7 weeks of nivolumab. Autologous stem cell transplantation was followed by relapse in every patient, and brentuximab vedotin exposure varied. Complete response, partial response or progressive disease was recorded as best response. Trimming removed 3 bases at V and 0 bases at J, with 15 bases between. This CDR3 spans 16 amino acids. Germline values: CDR1 SGHNT, CDR2 YYREEE (reference sequence). The data belong to a study of PD-1 blockade in classical Hodgkin lymphoma.

Sequencing was performed on peripheral blood mononuclear cells (PBMCs), taken before the fourth cycle of nivolumab. This rearrangement joins TRBV5-4 to TRBJ1-1; no clear D gene. The source of this sequence is a human donor with classical Hodgkin lymphoma. The CDR3 DNA reads TGTGCCAGCAGCTCCCAAAAGCAGAGTTTGAACACTGAAGCTTTCTTT. This codes for CASSSQKQSLNTEAFF. Full variable domain (outside the CDR3, taken from reference TRBV5-4 and TRBJ1-1): ETGVTQSPTHLIKTRGQQVTLRCSSQSGHNTVSWYQQALGQGPQFIFQYYREEENGRGNFPPRFSGLQFPNYSSELNVNALELDDSALYLCASSSQKQSLNTEAFFGQGTRLTVV.